This passage covers 30 T cell receptor beta chains from one sample sequenced in a study of blood T cells in healthy people across ages. A second 7 to 11 cycle PCR used barcoded and J-beta primers. TCRdb fed the 5' RACE reads into MiXCR, producing one record per CDR3 protein. The top ten clones hold about a quarter of a sample with nearly 800,000 distinct CDR3 sequences, about 56% of them seen once. Sequencing input: blood. These receptor sequences come from a man aged 35 to 55 in good health.

The rearrangement joins TRBV28 to TRBJ2-4; 12 bases agree with TRBD2. The J call is uncertain, as TRBJ2-7 better fits the DNA end. This CDR3 region has 15 residues. CDR1 and CDR2 (germline): MDHEN, SYDVKM. For the CDR3, the DNA is TGTGCCAGCAGTTCCGTCGGACTAGCGGGGTACGAGCAGTACTTC. It codes for CASSSVGLAGYEQYF.

This chain links TRBV24-1 with TRBJ2-4, with 7 positions matching TRBD1. The CDR3 contains 17 residues. Germline assignment: CDR1 KGHDR and CDR2 SFDVKD. After removal of 2 bases from V and 2 bases from J, the junction contained 8 bases not matched to a gene. The DNA of the CDR3 is TGTGCCACCAGTGATTCGGGACAACAGGGGACCAAAAACATTCAGTACTTC. Its translation: CATSDSGQQGTKNIQYF.

This clonotype was seen a few times. V gene TRBV10-3 combines with J gene TRBJ2-5; the D is unclear. From germline, CDR1 is ENHRY and CDR2 SYGVKD. The V and J ends lost 3 bases and 6 bases respectively, with 11 bases between them. The CDR3 has 13 amino acids. This CDR3 is CAISDTDGQTQYF. CDR3 nucleotide sequence: TGTGCCATCAGTGACACGGACGGGCAGACCCAGTACTTC.

This clonotype showed up just a few times. The V call is TRBV27, the J call TRBJ2-7, with TRBD1 matching 8 bases. Germline CDR1 reads MNHEY; CDR2 reads SMNVEV (reference sequence). V lost 4 bases, J lost 7 bases, and 9 bases stayed unmatched. The CDR3 runs 14 residues. As DNA, the CDR3 is TGTGCCAGCAGTTCAGCCAGGGGGCAAGAAGAGCAGTACTTC. It codes for CASSSARGQEEQYF.

The CDR3 coding sequence is TGTGCCAGCAGCGTAGTTGGCGGGGGGGCCTGGGAGACCCAGTACTTC. Its protein is CASSVVGGGAWETQYF. The chain joins TRBV9 to TRBJ2-7, with TRBD2 matching over 9 bases. The J call may be wrong; the DNA end is better matched by TRBJ2-5. Germline CDR1 is SGDLS and CDR2 is YYNGEE. The CDR3 is made up of 16 amino acids.

This clonotype showed up just a few times. V is TRBV13 and J is TRBJ2-4; D possibly corresponds to TRBD2 (5 bases). V lost 5 bases, J lost 6 bases, and 8 bases lay in between. The CDR3 length is 12 residues. CDR1 and CDR2 (germline): PRHDT, FYEKMQ (reference sequence). The CDR3 sequence is CASSQSGNIQYF. The DNA of the CDR3 is TGTGCCAGCAGCCAGAGCGGAAACATTCAGTACTTC.

This clonotype is a singleton in its sample. The rearrangement joins TRBV6-6 to TRBJ2-5; no firm D call. Trimming pared 5 bases from V and 5 bases from J, leaving 12 bases between. The V gene's germline CDR1 is MNHNY and CDR2 SVGAGI (reference sequence). The CDR3 has 13 amino acids. CDR3 loop: CASSLPSPETQYF. CDR3 DNA sequence: TGTGCCAGCAGTCTACCCTCCCCGGAGACCCAGTACTTC.

This rearrangement joins TRBV2 to TRBJ2-5; TRBD1 matches at 7 bases. Matching the DNA end better, TRBJ2-7 makes the J call doubtful. In germline, CDR1 is SNHLY, CDR2 FYNNEI. The length of the CDR3 is 13 residues. CDR3 sequence reads: CASRRGTDHEQYF. The CDR3 region has the DNA TGTGCCAGCAGAAGAGGGACAGACCACGAGCAGTACTTC.

This clonotype was detected a few times. The chain carries TRBV28 and TRBJ2-5; 7 bases line up with TRBD2. This CDR3 has 13 amino acids. The V gene's germline CDR1 is MDHEN and CDR2 SYDVKM. J was trimmed by 4 bases and V by 6 bases; bases with no gene match: 5. The CDR3 sequence: CASSTSGGETQYF. For the CDR3, the DNA is TGTGCCAGCAGCACCTCGGGAGGAGAGACCCAGTACTTC.

The chain couples TRBV7-2 to TRBJ2-7; D tentatively reads TRBD1 or TRBD2 (6 bases each). Trimming removed 5 bases at V and 4 bases at J, with 12 bases between. The germline V gene encodes CDR1 SGHTA and CDR2 FQGNSA. This CDR3 is 13 amino acids long. CDR3 sequence reads: CASSALGGYEQYF. The DNA of the CDR3 is TGTGCCAGCAGCGCGCTAGGGGGGTACGAGCAGTACTTC.

The gene calls are TRBV7-2 and TRBJ2-3; 7 nucleotides align to TRBD2. The CDR3 is 15 residues long. Per the germline V gene, CDR1 is SGHTA and CDR2 is FQGNSA. After removal of 4 bases from V and 3 bases from J, the junction contained 7 bases not matched to a gene. The CDR3 nucleotides read TGTGCCAGCAGCTATACAAGCGGGAAAACAGATACGCAGTATTTT. Protein product: CASSYTSGKTDTQYF.

This chain links TRBV5-1 with TRBJ2-3, with a weak D call TRBD2 (5 bases). Germline values: CDR1 SGHRS, CDR2 YFSETQ. V shed 2 bases and J shed 1 base, with 14 bases lying between them. CDR3 length equals 16 residues. CDR3: CASSFLRTHGTDTQYF. Here the CDR3 DNA reads TGCGCCAGCAGCTTCTTAAGGACTCATGGCACAGATACGCAGTATTTT. Full variable domain (missing parts from reference TRBV5-1 and TRBJ2-3): KAGVTQTPRYLIKTRGQQVTLSCSPISGHRSVSWYQQTPGQGLQFLFEYFSETQRNKGNFPGRFSGRQFSNSRSEMNVSTLELGDSALYLCASSFLRTHGTDTQYFGPGTRLTVL.

The sample holds many counts of this clonotype. The chain joins TRBV12-3 or TRBV12-4 to TRBJ1-6; 7 nucleotides agree with TRBD1. The CDR3 has 14 amino acids. The V and J ends lost 6 bases and 7 bases, in that order; junction bases with no gene match: 6. The CDR3 DNA sequence: TGTGCCAGCAGACGTGACAGGGTCAATTCACCCCTCCACTTT. This sequence encodes CASRRDRVNSPLHF.

The chain combines TRBV25-1 with TRBJ2-5; D possibly corresponds to TRBD2 (6 bases). The CDR3 spans 13 residues. CDR1 is MGHDK and CDR2 is SYGVNS in the germline V gene. Trimming took off 1 base at V and 5 bases at J, with 8 bases between the two ends. In nucleotides, the CDR3 is TGTGCCAGCAGTGAATTTGGGGGGGAGACCCAGTACTTC. Its translation is CASSEFGGETQYF.

This chain joins TRBV29-1 and TRBJ2-6, with D uncertain. The V end lost 3 bases, the J end lost 2 bases, and 8 bases lay between the germline ends. The CDR3 loop spans 14 amino acids. From germline, CDR1 is SQVTM and CDR2 ANQGSEA. The CDR3 DNA sequence: TGCAGCGTTGAGGACGAAGCTGGGGCCAACGTCCTGACTTTC. It yields the protein CSVEDEAGANVLTF.

V gene TRBV5-6 combines with J gene TRBJ2-7; D is undetermined. The germline V and J ends were trimmed by 1 base and 0 bases, with 14 bases remaining between them. Germline assignment: CDR1 SGHDT and CDR2 YYEEEE. The CDR3 totals 16 residues. DNA for the CDR3: TGTGCCAGCAGCTTGTTGGCCTCCACGAGCTCCTACGAGCAGTACTTC. Protein product: CASSLLASTSSYEQYF.

This clonotype came up a few times. This chain uses TRBV7-9 with TRBJ2-7; D is tentatively TRBD1 or TRBD2 (5 bases each). CDR1 SEHNR and CDR2 FQNEAQ come from the germline V gene (reference sequence). This CDR3 contains 18 residues. The V gene lost 4 bases and the J gene lost 6 bases, with 28 bases spanning the gap. The DNA for the CDR3 is TGTGCCAGCAGCTCGCACCTTGGGGGACCACTGGAGTTTAGCGAGCAGTACTTC. As protein: CASSSHLGGPLEFSEQYF.

This chain joins TRBV12-3 or TRBV12-4 and TRBJ1-2; D might be TRBD1 (6 bases). CDR3 length: 16 amino acids. Trimming pared 6 bases from V and 6 bases from J, leaving 23 bases between. This CDR3 is CASSDSLLGGAHGYTF. DNA for the CDR3: TGTGCCAGCAGCGATTCCTTGTTGGGGGGCGCCCATGGCTACACCTTC.

This chain uses TRBV10-3 with TRBJ2-5, with TRBD1 identical over 8 bases. Germline V gene lookup returns CDR1 ENHRY and CDR2 SYGVKD. V lost 8 bases, J lost 3 bases, and 2 bases stayed unmatched. This CDR3 has 12 amino acids. This CDR3 is CAISDREETQYF. CDR3 nucleotides: TGTGCCATCTCGGACAGGGAAGAGACCCAGTACTTC.

There are a few counts of this clonotype. The chain couples TRBV3-1 to TRBJ2-5; 12 bases map to TRBD1. Trimming at V came to 0 bases and at J to 0 bases, leaving 2 bases not matched to a gene. Germline loops: CDR1 LGHDT, CDR2 YNNKEL (reference sequence). This CDR3 is 17 amino acids long. CDR3 loop: CASSQDGTGGNQETQYF. The CDR3 bases are TGTGCCAGCAGCCAAGATGGGACAGGGGGCAACCAAGAGACCCAGTACTTC.

The chain joins TRBV5-1 to TRBJ2-5, with 8 bases fitting TRBD1. The CDR3 runs 15 residues. Germline V gene data show CDR1 as SGHRS and CDR2 as YFSETQ. Trimming took 5 bases from V and 4 from J; bases not matched to a gene: 10. The CDR3 DNA reads as TGCGCCAGCAGAGACAGGGGAGCAGATGGAGAGACCCAGTACTTC. This codes for CASRDRGADGETQYF.

The V call is TRBV29-1, the J call TRBJ1-2; D gene ambiguous. V lost 3 bases and J 4 bases, leaving 12 bases between the germline ends. CDR3 length: 13 residues. CDR1 SQVTM and CDR2 ANQGSEA come from the germline V gene. The CDR3 bases are TGCAGCGTTGAGTGGGCGGCAGGCTATGGCTACACCTTC. Amino acids: CSVEWAAGYGYTF.

The V gene is TRBV4-3, the J gene TRBJ2-7; 9 bases match TRBD2. The CDR3 loop spans 15 amino acids. Germline V lookup: CDR1 LGHNA, CDR2 YSLEER. V trimming: 4 bases; J trimming: 0 bases; junction bases outside the gene matches: 4. The CDR3 sequence is CASSRTSDSSYEQYF. In nucleotides, the CDR3 is TGCGCCAGCAGCCGGACTAGCGACAGCTCCTACGAGCAGTACTTC.

This chain links TRBV10-3 with TRBJ2-1; 12 bases fit TRBD2. The CDR3 runs 13 residues. The V segment lost 10 bases and the J segment 6 bases; nucleotides outside the gene matches: 4. Germline V gene data show CDR1 as ENHRY and CDR2 as SYGVKD. The chain's CDR3 is CATTSGGLNEQFF. The CDR3 DNA follows: TGTGCCACCACTAGCGGGGGGCTCAATGAGCAGTTCTTC.

The chain joins TRBV12-3 or TRBV12-4 to TRBJ2-3; 10 nucleotides line up with TRBD2. This CDR3 region has 15 residues. Trimming at V came to 7 bases and at J to 8 bases, leaving 12 bases not matched to a gene. Written as DNA, the CDR3 is TGTGCCAGCAAACCGGGGACTAGCGCTGGAGGTACGCAGTATTTT. This translates into CASKPGTSAGGTQYF.

This clonotype was counted a few times. V and J are TRBV7-2 and TRBJ2-7, with D tentatively TRBD1 or TRBD2 (6 bases each). This CDR3 comprises 12 residues. CDR1 and CDR2 (germline): SGHTA, FQGNSA. Trimming pared 1 base from V and 10 bases from J, leaving 11 bases between. The chain's CDR3 is CASSLEWGAQYF. The CDR3 DNA reads as TGTGCCAGCAGCTTAGAGTGGGGGGCTCAGTACTTC.

This chain uses TRBV21-1 with TRBJ2-3. TRBV21-1 is flagged as a pseudogene. CDR3 length: 12 residues. CDR3 residues: CASGVLADTQYF. Here the CDR3 DNA reads TGTGCCAGCGGGGTATTGGCAGATACGCAGTATTTT.

The V and J genes are TRBV5-1 and TRBJ2-7; 9 positions match TRBD1. CDR1 and CDR2 (germline): SGHRS, YFSETQ. The CDR3 covers 17 residues. The V segment lost 3 bases and the J segment 3 bases; nucleotides outside the gene matches: 13. This CDR3 reads CASSSNLMDRGYYEQYF. The CDR3 DNA reads TGCGCCAGCAGCTCGAATTTAATGGACAGGGGATACTACGAGCAGTACTTC. The full variable domain, in which reference TRBV5-1 and TRBJ2-7 provide the parts outside the CDR3, is KAGVTQTPRYLIKTRGQQVTLSCSPISGHRSVSWYQQTPGQGLQFLFEYFSETQRNKGNFPGRFSGRQFSNSRSEMNVSTLELGDSALYLCASSSNLMDRGYYEQYFGPGTRLTVT.

This clonotype was recorded a few times. The rearrangement joins TRBV30 to TRBJ2-1; 7 nucleotides match TRBD1. CDR1 is GTSNPN, CDR2 SVGIG, per germline (reference sequence). The CDR3 contains 15 residues. V shed 3 bases, J shed 1 base, and the junction held 6 bases outside the gene matches. For the CDR3, the DNA is TGTGCCTGGAGCTCCGGGACAGCATCCTACAATGAGCAGTTCTTC. Translation gives CAWSSGTASYNEQFF.

The chain combines TRBV9 with TRBJ2-5, with 14 bases identical to TRBD2. CDR1 and CDR2 (germline): SGDLS, YYNGEE. The CDR3 contains 17 residues. The ends lost 3 bases at V and 3 bases at J; junction bases unmatched: 7. The CDR3 loop reads CASSDGTSGGLKETQYF. The DNA for the CDR3 is TGTGCCAGCAGCGACGGGACTAGCGGGGGCCTAAAAGAGACCCAGTACTTC.